This T cell receptor beta chain was identified during a study of glioma-infiltrating T cells. Study-wide context: Dexamethasone exposure before glioma surgery was limited to six or fewer days. About 1.1 million peripheral T cells were targeted at about 4- to 11-fold coverage. Study-wide points: Patients with low tissue-blood divergence carried a signature set of shared blood CDR3 motifs. CDR3 overlap between tissue and blood was very small.

Germline CDR1 is MNHEY and CDR2 is SVGEGT. This CDR3 spans 15 amino acids. Notes on this clonotype: Antigen unknown. One junction end disagrees with the germline gene, perhaps due to a read error.

Amplification of TCR alpha and beta CDR3 regions from RNA used iRepertoire nested multiplex PCR. Each CDR3 protein is one row after TCRdb ran MiXCR on the multiplex PCR reads. The data contain more than 300,000 distinct CDR3 sequences, 41% of them seen just once; the ten biggest clones take up more than 10%. The receptor comes from a human donor with low-grade glioma or glioblastoma, undergoing nonglioma brain surgery, or in good health (not recorded which). The J gene is TRBJ2-1, the V gene TRBV6-2 or TRBV6-3; 9 nucleotides agree with TRBD2. Sequencing was carried out using glioma tissue, nonneoplastic brain tissue, or PBMCs (not recorded which). The CDR3 protein is CASSYGAGGPDEQVF. The CDR3 nucleotides read TGTGCCAGCAGTTACGGCGCGGGAGGGCCCGATGAGCAGGTCTTC.